This T cell receptor beta chain stems from a study of CD8 T cells in ankylosing spondylitis. Note on this clonotype: Its antigen is unidentified.

Study results and caveats: It appeared that ankylosing spondylitis blood was characterized by a TCR beta motif of about eight highly homologous variants.

TCRdb re-analysed the 5' RACE reads in MiXCR, keeping a single row per CDR3 protein. This table has a few hundred thousand distinct CDR3 sequences, 20% to 25% appearing once. CDR1 and CDR2 (germline): SGHDT, YYEEEE. The CDR3 loop spans 15 amino acids. The V end was cut by 2 bases, the J end by 7 bases, with 16 bases between. J is TRBJ1-3 and V is TRBV5-6, with D possibly being TRBD1 (5 bases). The receptor was derived from a male donor with ankylosing spondylitis. The sequenced sample consisted of blood, either unsorted or a sorted T cell fraction (not recorded which). In DNA form, the CDR3 reads TGTGCCAGCAGCTTTTACACGCCCGAGGGGAACACCATATATTTT. It encodes CASSFYTPEGNTIYF. The variable domain in full, with the rest retrieved from reference TRBV5-6 and TRBJ1-3, is DAGVTQSPTHLIKTRGQQVTLRCSPKSGHDTVSWYQQALGQGPQFIFQYYEEEERQRGNFPDRFSGHQFPNYSSELNVNALLLGDSALYLCASSFYTPEGNTIYFGEGSWLTVV.